The 4 T cell receptor beta chains below were found in one sample sequenced in a study of cytomegalovirus exposure and HLA in healthy donors. The PCR was carried out with 60 Vbeta primers and 13 Jbeta primers. Using immunoSEQ multiplex PCR, the repertoire was profiled, and TCRdb retains in-frame clones only, with some absent. The sample gives over 110,000 clones, roughly 74% of which show up once; roughly 6% is in the top ten. Sequencing was carried out using PBMCs. All receptors derive from a woman aged 40 to 55 in good health and CMV-seropositive.

This chain joins TRBV7-9 and TRBJ1-1; 8 bases are shared with TRBD1. The CDR3 is 14 residues long. After removal of 5 bases from V and 7 bases from J, the junction contained 9 bases not matched to a gene. Germline V gives CDR1 SEHNR, CDR2 FQNEAQ (reference sequence). Here the CDR3 DNA reads TGTGCCAGCAGCCAGGGGGACAGGATCCGTGAAGCTTTCTTT. This translates into CASSQGDRIREAFF.

The sample holds one count of this clone. Here the CDR3 DNA reads TGTGCCAGCAGCGTAGAATCGGGTTACACTGAAGCTTTCTTT. This sequence encodes CASSVESGYTEAFF. The chain uses TRBV9 and TRBJ1-1; no definite D call. V was pared by 0 bases and J by 3 bases, with 9 bases between. The CDR3 length is 14 residues. CDR1 and CDR2 from the germline V gene are SGDLS and YYNGEE.

This chain joins TRBV27 and TRBJ1-5; D perhaps matches TRBD1 (6 bases). This CDR3 has 15 residues. Germline values: CDR1 MNHEY, CDR2 SMNVEV (reference sequence). V was shortened by 3 bases and J by 5 bases, with 14 bases between the two germline ends. CDR3 region: CASSFGVRGDQPQHF. The DNA of the CDR3 is TGTGCCAGCAGTTTTGGGGTCAGGGGCGATCAGCCCCAGCATTTT.

This clone has a single count. CDR3 region: CASSLVLAGGYEQYF. DNA of the CDR3: TGCGCCAGCAGCTTGGTACTAGCGGGAGGGTACGAGCAGTACTTC. The chain uses TRBV5-1 and TRBJ2-7, with TRBD2 matching 13 bases. Unmatched junction bases numbered 1, after V lost 0 bases and J lost 4 bases. CDR1 is SGHRS and CDR2 is YFSETQ in the germline V gene. The CDR3 length is 15 residues.